The 13 T cell receptor beta chains presented below share a single source sample, sequenced in a study of blood T cell repertoires in COVID-19. The method was immunoSEQ multiplex PCR; TCRdb's version includes in-frame clones alone and lacks a portion of them. The data hold tens of thousands of clones, with approximately 91% observed a single time. Sequences were obtained from peripheral blood. These receptors all come from a man aged 55 to 70 with COVID-19, enrolled during active disease.

The gene calls are TRBV6-5 and TRBJ1-1; tentative D call: TRBD1 (5 bases). There are 16 residues in the CDR3. Trimming removed 0 bases from V and 0 bases from J, with 11 bases in between. The V gene's germline CDR1 is MNHEY and CDR2 SVGAGI. Here the CDR3 reads CASSYSLGRMNTEAFF. CDR3 bases: TGTGCCAGCAGTTACTCCCTGGGGCGAATGAACACTGAAGCTTTCTTT.

V usage is TRBV11-1 and J usage is TRBJ2-1, with TRBD1 identical over 9 bases. Looked up from germline, CDR1 is SGHAT and CDR2 is FQDESV (reference sequence). The CDR3 is 14 amino acids. Trimming cost V 5 bases and J 5 bases; bases outside gene matches: 4. CDR3 protein: CASSPGQGDNEQFF. The CDR3 DNA reads as TGTGCCAGCAGCCCGGGACAGGGCGACAATGAGCAGTTCTTC. The whole variable domain, filled in from reference TRBV11-1 and TRBJ2-1, reads EAEVAQSPRYKITEKSQAVAFWCDPISGHATLYWYRQILGQGPELLVQFQDESVVDDSQLPKDRFSAERLKGVDSTLKIQPAELGDSAMYLCASSPGQGDNEQFFGPGTRLTVL.

Regarding this clone: The sample has other DNA sequences that encode this CDR3 too. This sequence joins TRBV6-5 and TRBJ2-3; D gene uncertain. The germline V gene has CDR1 MNHEY and CDR2 SVGAGI. The CDR3 runs to 13 residues. V was trimmed by 2 bases and J by 1 base, leaving 4 bases between them. The CDR3 here is CASSYPGTDTQYF. CDR3 in DNA: TGTGCCAGCAGTTACCCGGGCACAGATACGCAGTATTTT.

This chain joins TRBV7-6 and TRBJ2-7; D perhaps matches TRBD1 (7 bases). The germline gives CDR1 SGHVS, CDR2 FNYEAQ. Deletions cut 5 bases from V and 5 bases from J, with 13 bases between. This CDR3 region has 13 residues. The CDR3 DNA reads TGTGCCAGCAGCCTCAGGGGGGTTAACGAGCAGTACTTC. As protein: CASSLRGVNEQYF. Looking up the rest from reference TRBV7-6 and TRBJ2-7 gives the full variable domain: GAGVSQSPRYKVTKRGQDVALRCDPISGHVSLYWYRQALGQGPEFLTYFNYEAQQDKSGLPNDRFSAERPEGSISTLTIQRTEQRDSAMYRCASSLRGVNEQYFGPGTRLTVT.

This chain links TRBV5-4 with TRBJ2-5, with TRBD2 matching 7 bases. In germline, CDR1 is SGHNT, CDR2 YYREEE (reference sequence). The length of the CDR3 is 16 residues. After removal of 2 bases from V and 0 bases from J, the junction contained 7 bases not matched to a gene. The CDR3 region is CASSFYGGRDQETQYF. The CDR3 bases are TGTGCCAGCAGCTTTTACGGGGGGAGGGACCAAGAGACCCAGTACTTC.

The chain carries TRBV7-2 and TRBJ2-5; 8 nucleotides align to TRBD1. Germline trimming cut 5 bases from V and 3 bases from J; bases unmatched to any gene: 5. The CDR3 is 14 residues long. In germline, CDR1 is SGHTA, CDR2 FQGNSA. The CDR3 spells CASSEGDRKETQYF. CDR3 bases: TGTGCCAGCAGCGAGGGGGACAGGAAAGAGACCCAGTACTTC.

The rearrangement links TRBV5-6 to TRBJ1-2; D unresolved. The V and J ends lost 0 bases and 8 bases respectively, with 11 bases between them. The CDR3 is 13 amino acids. CDR1 is SGHDT and CDR2 is YYEEEE in the germline V gene. CDR3 coding DNA: TGTGCCAGCAGCTTGGTTGAGGGTCGGGGCTACACCTTC. Translating it yields CASSLVEGRGYTF.

This chain links TRBV6-2 or TRBV6-3 with TRBJ2-7, with D tentatively TRBD2 (5 bases). V lost 4 bases, J lost 2 bases, and 15 bases lay in between. This CDR3 is built from 15 residues. Germline loops: CDR1 MNHEY, CDR2 SVGEGT. DNA for the CDR3: TGTGCCAGCAGTTCCCGACTAACGCCAACCTACGAGCAGTACTTC. Its protein product is CASSSRLTPTYEQYF.

The genes are TRBV6-6 and TRBJ2-1, with a tentative D call TRBD1 (5 bases). Germline V CDR1 and CDR2: MNHNY, SVGAGI (reference sequence). Trimming left V 5 bases short and J 4 bases short, with 9 bases between. The CDR3 length is 13 residues. The CDR3 bases are TGTGCCAGCAGTCTAACAGGTTACAATGAGCAGTTCTTC. Its translation is CASSLTGYNEQFF.

The rearrangement joins TRBV9 to TRBJ2-2; 10 bases match TRBD2. This CDR3 region has 17 residues. V lost 4 bases and J lost 1; bases outside the gene matches: 7. Germline values: CDR1 SGDLS, CDR2 YYNGEE. In DNA, the CDR3 is TGTGCCAGCAGCCTCAGCGGGAGGGCCCTGAACACCGGGGAGCTGTTTTTT. Residues: CASSLSGRALNTGELFF. Full variable domain (remainder filled in from reference TRBV9 and TRBJ2-2): DSGVTQTPKHLITATGQRVTLRCSPRSGDLSVYWYQQSLDQGLQFLIQYYNGEERAKGNILERFSAQQFPDLHSELNLSSLELGDSALYFCASSLSGRALNTGELFFGEGSRLTVL.

The genes are TRBV19 and TRBJ2-7; tentatively, D is TRBD1 (6 bases). V gave up 5 bases and J gave up 5 bases, with 16 bases separating them. Germline CDR1 reads LNHDA; CDR2 reads SQIVND (reference sequence). The CDR3 extends over 14 amino acids. The chain's CDR3 is CASSFRGNFDEQYF. The DNA of the CDR3 is TGTGCCAGTAGTTTCAGGGGTAATTTCGACGAGCAGTACTTC.

The V and J genes are TRBV24-1 and TRBJ1-6, with D possibly TRBD1 on 5 matching bases. This CDR3 is 18 amino acids long. Germline CDR1 reads KGHDR; CDR2 reads SFDVKD. Trimming took off 0 bases at V and 0 bases at J, with 11 bases between the two ends. The CDR3 region has the DNA TGTGCCACCAGTGATTTGAGGGAGGGGCGCTCCTATAATTCACCCCTCCACTTT. It specifies CATSDLREGRSYNSPLHF.

The chain couples TRBV12-5 to TRBJ1-2; possibly TRBD1 for D (6 bases). CDR1 LGHNT and CDR2 FRNRAP come from the germline V gene. Between the trimmed V and J ends, which lost 2 bases and 4 bases, there was a span of 8 bases. This CDR3 is 13 amino acids long. The CDR3 nucleotides are TGTGCTAGTGGTTTGACAGGGATCTATGGCTACACCTTC. As protein: CASGLTGIYGYTF. Filled out from reference TRBV12-5 and TRBJ1-2, the complete variable domain reads DARVTQTPRHKVTEMGQEVTMRCQPILGHNTVFWYRQTMMQGLELLAYFRNRAPLDDSGMPKDRFSAEMPDATLATLKIQPSEPRDSAVYFCASGLTGIYGYTFGSGTRLTVV.